This is a list of T cell receptor beta chains from one sample in a study of post-analysis software for immune sequencing data. TCRdb used MiXCR to reprocess the PCR reads, holding one entry per CDR3 protein. This table holds some 500,000 distinct CDR3 sequences, 40% to 55% found once. The sample consisted of blood. The receptors stem from a girl aged 10-17 years with multiple sclerosis. Both conserved end residues are part of each CDR3. D genes are given only for firm matches. Clone size is not always given. Where it is, it says once, few, many or a class for expanded clones.

v_gene: TRBV7-9
len: 13
j_gene: TRBJ2-7
d_gene: -
abundance: few
CDR3aa: CASSFWDGYEQYF
CDR3nt: TGTGCCAGCAGCTTCTGGGATGGGTACGAGCAGTACTTC

v_gene: TRBV15
len: 13
j_gene: TRBJ2-1
d_gene: -
abundance: few
CDR3aa: CATSRDGYNEQFF
CDR3nt: TGTGCCACCAGCAGAGACGGTTACAATGAGCAGTTCTTC

v_gene: TRBV9
len: 14
j_gene: TRBJ1-4
d_gene: TRBD1
abundance: -
CDR3aa: CASSGRDRDEKLFF
CDR3nt: TGTGCCAGCAGCGGCCGAGACAGGGACGAAAAACTGTTTTTT

v_gene: TRBV29-1
len: 12
j_gene: TRBJ2-2
d_gene: -
abundance: -
CDR3aa: CSVEGPSGELFF
CDR3nt: TGCAGCGTTGAAGGGCCTTCCGGGGAGCTGTTTTTT

v_gene: TRBV7-9
len: 16
j_gene: TRBJ2-7
d_gene: TRBD1
abundance: -
CDR3aa: CASSVPGQGVVREQYF
CDR3nt: TGTGCCAGCAGCGTCCCGGGACAGGGGGTCGTGCGCGAGCAGTACTTC

v_gene: TRBV7-7
len: 18
j_gene: TRBJ2-1
d_gene: TRBD2
abundance: few
CDR3aa: CASSLSLRREADYNEQFF
CDR3nt: TGTGCTAGCAGCTTATCGTTACGGCGGGAGGCCGATTACAATGAGCAGTTCTTC

v_gene: TRBV7-2
len: 15
j_gene: TRBJ1-2
d_gene: TRBD1
abundance: -
CDR3aa: CASSRRDSYNYGYTF
CDR3nt: TGTGCCAGCAGCCGAAGGGACAGCTATAACTATGGCTACACCTTC

v_gene: TRBV12-3/TRBV12-4
len: 13
j_gene: TRBJ1-4
d_gene: -
abundance: -
CDR3aa: CASSLYRGEKLFF
CDR3nt: TGTGCCAGCAGTTTATATAGGGGGGAAAAACTGTTTTTT

v_gene: TRBV14
len: 11
j_gene: TRBJ2-7
d_gene: -
abundance: -
CDR3aa: CASSRLHEQYF
CDR3nt: TGTGCCAGCAGCCGATTGCACGAGCAGTACTTC

v_gene: TRBV4-1
len: 15
j_gene: TRBJ2-7
d_gene: TRBD1
abundance: few
CDR3aa: CASSQTTGLSYEQYF
CDR3nt: TGCGCCAGCAGCCAGACGACAGGGCTCTCCTACGAGCAGTACTTC

v_gene: TRBV7-3
len: 14
j_gene: TRBJ1-1
d_gene: -
abundance: -
CDR3aa: CASSPVLGGTEAFF
CDR3nt: TGTGCCAGCAGCCCGGTTCTCGGGGGCACTGAAGCTTTCTTT

v_gene: TRBV7-9
len: 18
j_gene: TRBJ2-1
d_gene: TRBD2
abundance: many
CDR3aa: CASSPGLAGGSSYNEQFF
CDR3nt: TGTGCCAGCAGCCCCGGACTAGCGGGAGGAAGCTCCTACAATGAGCAGTTCTTC

v_gene: TRBV6-1
len: 16
j_gene: TRBJ2-1
d_gene: TRBD1
abundance: few
CDR3aa: CASSETGTGYYNEQFF
CDR3nt: TGTGCCAGCAGTGAGACCGGGACAGGTTATTACAATGAGCAGTTCTTC

v_gene: TRBV12-3/TRBV12-4
len: 14
j_gene: TRBJ2-5
d_gene: -
abundance: -
CDR3aa: CASSSWTELGEQYF
CDR3nt: TGTGCCAGCAGTTCTTGGACAGAGCTGGGGGAGCAGTACTTC

v_gene: TRBV29-1
len: 15
j_gene: TRBJ2-2
d_gene: -
abundance: -
CDR3aa: CSVGGGQRNTGELFF
CDR3nt: TGCAGCGTTGGCGGGGGCCAGCGAAACACCGGGGAGCTGTTTTTT

v_gene: TRBV5-1
len: 16
j_gene: TRBJ2-7
d_gene: TRBD1
abundance: -
CDR3aa: CASSPGRDRHSYEQYF
CDR3nt: TGCGCCAGCAGCCCGGGTCGGGACAGGCACTCCTACGAGCAGTACTTC

v_gene: TRBV29-1
len: 11
j_gene: TRBJ1-1
d_gene: -
abundance: once
CDR3aa: CSGGEEDEAFF
CDR3nt: TGCAGCGGCGGGGAGGAGGATGAAGCTTTCTTT

v_gene: TRBV5-1
len: 16
j_gene: TRBJ2-7
d_gene: -
abundance: -
CDR3aa: CASSLAARKAFYEQYF
CDR3nt: TGCGCCAGCAGCTTGGCCGCTCGGAAGGCCTTCTACGAGCAGTACTTC

v_gene: TRBV20-1
len: 15
j_gene: TRBJ1-6
d_gene: -
abundance: -
CDR3aa: CSARAGAGYNSPLHF
CDR3nt: TGCAGTGCTAGGGCCGGGGCAGGCTATAATTCACCCCTCCACTTT

v_gene: TRBV4-1
len: 14
j_gene: TRBJ2-7
d_gene: TRBD2
abundance: few
CDR3aa: CASSQSGGTYEQYF
CDR3nt: TGCGCCAGCAGCCAAAGCGGGGGAACCTACGAGCAGTACTTC

v_gene: TRBV5-1
len: 16
j_gene: TRBJ1-5
d_gene: -
abundance: -
CDR3aa: CASSLEPGGSNQPQHF
CDR3nt: TGCGCCAGCAGCTTGGAACCCGGCGGCAGCAATCAGCCCCAGCATTTT

v_gene: TRBV7-3
len: 13
j_gene: TRBJ2-1
d_gene: -
abundance: many
CDR3aa: CASSLTGDNEQFF
CDR3nt: TGTGCCAGCAGCTTAACTGGAGACAATGAGCAGTTCTTC

v_gene: TRBV7-2
len: 15
j_gene: TRBJ2-5
d_gene: -
abundance: few
CDR3aa: CASSRDIARQETQYF
CDR3nt: TGTGCCAGCAGCCGGGACATAGCGCGGCAAGAGACCCAGTACTTC

v_gene: TRBV11-2
len: 13
j_gene: TRBJ1-1
d_gene: -
abundance: -
CDR3aa: CASSSARDTEAFF
CDR3nt: TGTGCCAGCAGCTCCGCCCGCGACACTGAAGCTTTCTTT

v_gene: TRBV5-1
len: 15
j_gene: TRBJ1-4
d_gene: -
abundance: -
CDR3aa: CASSPVGGSNEKLFF
CDR3nt: TGCGCCAGCAGCCCAGTCGGGGGCTCTAATGAAAAACTGTTTTTT

v_gene: TRBV20-1
len: 12
j_gene: TRBJ2-7
d_gene: -
abundance: many
CDR3aa: CSARLEVGEQYF
CDR3nt: TGCAGTGCTCGACTCGAGGTGGGGGAGCAGTACTTC

v_gene: TRBV7-3
len: 14
j_gene: TRBJ2-3
d_gene: -
abundance: -
CDR3aa: CASSGLGSTDTQYF
CDR3nt: TGTGCCAGCAGCGGCCTAGGCTCCACAGATACGCAGTATTTT

v_gene: TRBV6-5
len: 14
j_gene: TRBJ1-2
d_gene: TRBD1
abundance: -
CDR3aa: CASRLTGDDYGYTF
CDR3nt: TGTGCCAGCAGATTGACAGGGGACGACTATGGCTACACCTTC

v_gene: TRBV7-3
len: 14
j_gene: TRBJ2-1
d_gene: TRBD2
abundance: few
CDR3aa: CASSSDGTSPEQFF
CDR3nt: TGTGCCAGCAGCTCTGACGGGACTAGCCCTGAGCAGTTCTTC

v_gene: TRBV28
len: 17
j_gene: TRBJ2-5
d_gene: -
abundance: -
CDR3aa: CASSSLTNGGSQETQYF
CDR3nt: TGTGCCAGCAGTTCCCTTACTAACGGGGGCTCCCAAGAGACCCAGTACTTC

v_gene: TRBV15
len: 14
j_gene: TRBJ1-5
d_gene: TRBD1
abundance: few
CDR3aa: CATSREGARQPQHF
CDR3nt: TGTGCCACCAGCAGGGAGGGGGCGCGACAGCCCCAGCATTTT

v_gene: TRBV29-1
len: 13
j_gene: TRBJ1-2
d_gene: TRBD1
abundance: -
CDR3aa: CSAGQVLNYGYTF
CDR3nt: TGCAGCGCTGGACAGGTCCTTAACTATGGCTACACCTTC

v_gene: TRBV20-1
len: 21
j_gene: TRBJ2-1
d_gene: TRBD2
abundance: -
CDR3aa: CSARVTRTSGRAEKGYNEQFF
CDR3nt: TGCAGTGCTAGAGTTACCAGGACTAGCGGGAGGGCCGAAAAGGGCTACAATGAGCAGTTCTTC

v_gene: TRBV10-3
len: 16
j_gene: TRBJ2-2
d_gene: TRBD2
abundance: -
CDR3aa: CAITALGGSSTGELFF
CDR3nt: TGTGCCATCACCGCCTTGGGAGGGAGTAGTACCGGGGAGCTGTTTTTT

v_gene: TRBV6-5
len: 14
j_gene: TRBJ1-5
d_gene: TRBD1
abundance: once
CDR3aa: CASRGQGSNQPQHF
CDR3nt: TGTGCCAGCAGGGGACAGGGGAGCAATCAGCCCCAGCATTTT

v_gene: TRBV5-5
len: 15
j_gene: TRBJ2-1
d_gene: -
abundance: -
CDR3aa: CASSLVAGRGHEQFF
CDR3nt: TGTGCCAGCAGCTTGGTAGCAGGGAGAGGTCATGAGCAGTTCTTC

v_gene: TRBV7-8
len: 14
j_gene: TRBJ1-6
d_gene: -
abundance: -
CDR3aa: CATRAGLPNSPLHF
CDR3nt: TGTGCCACCAGGGCGGGACTCCCTAATTCACCCCTCCACTTT

v_gene: TRBV28
len: 14
j_gene: TRBJ2-3
d_gene: TRBD1
abundance: few
CDR3aa: CASNDRGYLDTQYF
CDR3nt: TGTGCCAGCAATGACAGGGGGTATCTAGATACGCAGTATTTT

v_gene: TRBV7-9
len: 14
j_gene: TRBJ1-2
d_gene: -
abundance: -
CDR3aa: CASSLVTGNYGYTF
CDR3nt: TGTGCCAGCAGCTTAGTTACAGGGAACTATGGCTACACCTTC

v_gene: TRBV10-1
len: 13
j_gene: TRBJ1-1
d_gene: -
abundance: few
CDR3aa: CASRPGLNTEAFF
CDR3nt: TGCGCCAGCAGGCCCGGGTTGAACACTGAAGCTTTCTTT

v_gene: TRBV11-2
len: 14
j_gene: TRBJ1-2
d_gene: -
abundance: few
CDR3aa: CASSHGSDRYGYTF
CDR3nt: TGTGCCAGCAGCCACGGCTCCGACAGATATGGCTACACCTTC

v_gene: TRBV9
len: 17
j_gene: TRBJ2-6
d_gene: -
abundance: few
CDR3aa: CASSVEIVGAGANVLTF
CDR3nt: TGTGCCAGCAGCGTAGAAATAGTGGGCGCTGGGGCCAACGTCCTGACTTTC

v_gene: TRBV28
len: 17
j_gene: TRBJ2-7
d_gene: -
abundance: few
CDR3aa: CASSLAREETDSYEQYF
CDR3nt: TGTGCCAGCAGTCTAGCCCGAGAGGAGACGGACTCCTACGAGCAGTACTTC

v_gene: TRBV4-1
len: 14
j_gene: TRBJ2-1
d_gene: TRBD2
abundance: -
CDR3aa: CASSQTSTLDEQFF
CDR3nt: TGCGCCAGCAGCCAGACTAGCACTCTCGATGAGCAGTTCTTC

v_gene: TRBV27
len: 16
j_gene: TRBJ2-7
d_gene: TRBD2
abundance: -
CDR3aa: CASSLWGPSGRVEQYF
CDR3nt: TGTGCCAGCAGTTTATGGGGCCCTAGCGGGAGGGTCGAGCAGTACTTC

v_gene: TRBV7-6
len: 13
j_gene: TRBJ2-3
d_gene: -
abundance: -
CDR3aa: CASSPAGQPSAYF
CDR3nt: TGTGCCAGCAGCCCGGCTGGACAACCGAGCGCGTATTTT

v_gene: TRBV12-3/TRBV12-4
len: 11
j_gene: TRBJ1-5
d_gene: -
abundance: few
CDR3aa: CASSLNQPQHF
CDR3nt: TGTGCCAGCTCCCTAAATCAGCCCCAGCATTTT

v_gene: TRBV4-3
len: 17
j_gene: TRBJ2-4
d_gene: -
abundance: -
CDR3aa: CASSQDYRIVAKNIQYF
CDR3nt: TGCGCCAGCAGCCAAGACTACAGAATTGTAGCCAAAAACATTCAGTACTTC

v_gene: TRBV29-1
len: 11
j_gene: TRBJ2-1
d_gene: TRBD1
abundance: -
CDR3aa: CSVYGTGVRFF
CDR3nt: TGCAGCGTGTATGGGACAGGGGTTCGGTTCTTC

v_gene: TRBV7-3
len: 13
j_gene: TRBJ2-7
d_gene: -
abundance: few
CDR3aa: CASRRTAGHEQYF
CDR3nt: TGTGCCAGCAGGAGGACCGCGGGCCACGAGCAGTACTTC

v_gene: TRBV29-1
len: 14
j_gene: TRBJ2-5
d_gene: -
abundance: -
CDR3aa: CSVFGRAYQETQYF
CDR3nt: TGCAGCGTTTTCGGCAGGGCGTACCAAGAGACCCAGTACTTC

v_gene: TRBV4-1
len: 15
j_gene: TRBJ2-3
d_gene: -
abundance: -
CDR3aa: CASSQGGYDTGTQYF
CDR3nt: TGCGCCAGCAGCCAAGGGGGGTACGACACAGGTACGCAGTATTTT

v_gene: TRBV7-6
len: 16
j_gene: TRBJ2-7
d_gene: -
abundance: -
CDR3aa: CASSLTQGGRAYEQYF
CDR3nt: TGTGCCAGCAGCTTAACTCAAGGTGGCAGGGCCTACGAGCAGTACTTC

v_gene: TRBV28
len: 14
j_gene: TRBJ2-3
d_gene: -
abundance: few
CDR3aa: CASSTALGVDTQYF
CDR3nt: TGTGCCAGCAGCACAGCCTTGGGGGTAGATACGCAGTATTTT

v_gene: TRBV10-3
len: 14
j_gene: TRBJ2-7
d_gene: TRBD2
abundance: -
CDR3aa: CATGNEGLAEEQYF
CDR3nt: TGTGCCACGGGGAACGAGGGACTAGCAGAAGAGCAGTACTTC